This T cell receptor (beta chain) is from a study of Ad26.COV2.S vaccination and SARS-CoV-2 variants. The CDR3 spans 11 residues. V lost 5 bases and J 15 bases, leaving 13 bases between the germline ends. Germline CDR1 reads MNHEY; CDR2 reads SMNVEV (reference sequence). Sequenced by immunoSEQ multiplex PCR; TCRdb stores in-frame clones only, minus some. The sample yields 300,000 to 400,000 clones, roughly 84% seen once. Treatment described: approximately 18 received Ad26.COV2.S at low or high dose, single or two shots; roughly 5 received placebo; per-sample allocation not given. Day 63 after the first injection of vaccine or placebo was the sampling time.

The gene calls are TRBV27 and TRBJ2-2, with D tentatively TRBD1 or TRBD2 (7 bases each). The clonotype comes from a person between 18 and 65 years old who received the Ad26.COV2.S COVID-19 vaccine or a placebo. The input for sequencing was peripheral blood, taken in a trial of Ad26.COV2.S vaccine versus placebo. The CDR3 DNA follows: TGTGCCAGCAGTCCAGGGGGGGGATTGTTTTTT. Its protein product is CASSPGGGLFF.